The rows below give T cell receptor beta chains drawn from one sample of a study of STAT3 mutations in large granular lymphocyte leukemia. TCRdb keeps only in-frame clones here, not all; method: immunoSEQ multiplex PCR. The sample consists of roughly 29,000 clones, approximately 80% of them appearing once. Sequencing was done on a sample of peripheral blood mononuclear cells. The receptors derive from a woman between 50 and 59 years old with T-cell large granular lymphocyte leukemia. Some clones in this sample may be carry-over from other donors' samples. CDR3s include the opening cysteine and the closing phenylalanine or tryptophan. Each record gives: clone size, V gene, J gene, D gene, CDR3 length, CDR3 protein, CDR3 DNA. The D gene is left open where the match is weak. Size is omitted from some rows. Given values are once, few, many or a class for expanded clones.

NA	TRBV19	TRBJ2-7	NA	12	CASTGDSYEQYF	TGTGCCAGTACGGGCGACTCCTACGAGCAGTACTTC
NA	TRBV18	TRBJ2-5	NA	15	CASSLVDYKSETQYF	TGTGCCAGCTCACTGGTTGACTACAAGTCGGAGACCCAGTACTTC
NA	TRBV18	TRBJ1-2	NA	13	CASSSSLGYGYTF	TGTGCCAGCTCAAGTTCCTTGGGCTATGGCTACACCTTC
medium-sized	TRBV7-9	TRBJ1-2	TRBD1	18	CASSLGGRQGVFDYGYTF	TGTGCCAGCAGCTTGGGGGGGAGACAGGGGGTCTTCGACTATGGCTACACCTTC
NA	TRBV5-4	TRBJ2-7	NA	14	CASSLRQGDGEQYF	TGTGCCAGCAGCTTGCGCCAAGGGGACGGTGAGCAGTACTTC
NA	TRBV5-5	TRBJ1-2	NA	14	CASSLTAANYGYTF	TGTGCCAGCAGCTTGACCGCCGCTAACTATGGCTACACCTTC
once	TRBV18	TRBJ1-1	NA	14	CASSPPLRSTEAFF	TGTGCCAGCTCACCACCTTTGCGCAGCACTGAAGCTTTCTTT
few	TRBV18	TRBJ2-2	NA	15	CASSPRGTNTGELFF	TGTGCCAGCTCACCCAGGGGTACGAACACCGGGGAGCTGTTTTTT
NA	TRBV5-1	TRBJ1-1	TRBD1	14	CASSSGTGGGEAFF	TGCGCCAGCAGCTCCGGGACAGGGGGCGGTGAAGCTTTCTTT
once	TRBV28	TRBJ1-2	NA	13	CASSFGRVYGYTF	TGTGCCAGCAGTTTTGGCAGAGTCTATGGCTACACCTTC
NA	TRBV6-6	TRBJ1-1	NA	12	CASSQDSTEAFF	TGTGCCAGCAGTCAGGACAGCACTGAAGCTTTCTTT
few	TRBV5-8	TRBJ1-5	NA	15	CASSPGQKVNQPQHF	TGTGCCAGCAGCCCAGGACAGAAGGTGAATCAGCCCCAGCATTTT
few	TRBV4-3	TRBJ1-1	NA	14	CASSRGDMNTEAFF	TGCGCCAGCAGCCGGGGGGACATGAACACTGAAGCTTTCTTT
NA	TRBV4-1	TRBJ2-7	TRBD2	15	CASSHGREPSYEQYF	TGCGCCAGCAGCCATGGGCGGGAGCCGTCCTACGAGCAGTACTTC
few	TRBV14	TRBJ1-2	NA	12	CASSHTRSGYTF	TGTGCCAGCAGCCACACCAGGAGTGGCTACACCTTC
NA	TRBV19	TRBJ2-3	NA	15	CASSIMDSRTDTQYF	TGTGCCAGTAGTATCATGGACTCTCGCACAGATACGCAGTATTTT
NA	TRBV6-6	TRBJ2-3	TRBD2	13	CATILAGGDTQYF	TGTGCCACAATACTAGCGGGAGGTGATACGCAGTATTTT
NA	TRBV18	TRBJ2-3	TRBD2	15	CASSPGGTSTDTQYF	TGTGCCAGCTCACCGGGGGGGACTAGCACAGATACGCAGTATTTT
NA	TRBV7-9	TRBJ1-2	NA	12	CASSKGGNGYTF	TGTGCCAGCAGCAAAGGGGGTAATGGCTACACCTTC
once	TRBV6-6	TRBJ1-2	NA	14	CASSPRGGDYGYTF	TGTGCCAGCAGCCCTCGAGGGGGTGACTATGGCTACACCTTC
NA	TRBV19	TRBJ1-1	NA	13	CASSRTPGSEAFF	TGTGCCAGTAGTCGGACTCCCGGGTCTGAAGCTTTCTTT
NA	TRBV28	TRBJ2-7	NA	10	CASSYREQYF	TGTGCCAGCAGTTATCGGGAGCAGTACTTC
NA	TRBV25-1	TRBJ2-5	NA	13	CASSDSVQETQYF	TGTGCCAGCAGTGATAGCGTCCAAGAGACCCAGTACTTC
NA	TRBV15	TRBJ2-3	NA	14	CATSRDPTPDTQYF	TGTGCCACCAGCAGAGATCCGACCCCAGATACGCAGTATTTT
NA	TRBV6-6	TRBJ2-5	NA	14	CASRTGRFQETQYF	TGTGCCAGCAGAACTGGACGGTTCCAAGAGACCCAGTACTTC
NA	TRBV5-4	TRBJ2-1	TRBD2	16	CASSLGLAGVRNEQFF	TGTGCCAGCAGCCTGGGACTAGCGGGAGTTCGCAATGAGCAGTTCTTC
NA	TRBV14	TRBJ1-3	TRBD1	17	CASSQRGRQGVGNTIYF	TGTGCCAGCAGCCAAAGGGGAAGACAGGGGGTTGGAAACACCATATATTTT
once	TRBV5-8	TRBJ2-3	NA	15	CASSLVGSSTDTQYF	TGTGCCAGCAGCTTGGTGGGGTCTAGCACAGATACGCAGTATTTT
NA	TRBV23-1	TRBJ2-7	NA	12	CASSHLPNEQYF	TGCGCCAGCAGTCATCTCCCTAACGAGCAGTACTTC
NA	TRBV7-9	TRBJ1-5	NA	16	CASSLPGAYPNQPQHF	TGTGCCAGCAGCTTACCGGGAGCCTATCCAAATCAGCCCCAGCATTTT